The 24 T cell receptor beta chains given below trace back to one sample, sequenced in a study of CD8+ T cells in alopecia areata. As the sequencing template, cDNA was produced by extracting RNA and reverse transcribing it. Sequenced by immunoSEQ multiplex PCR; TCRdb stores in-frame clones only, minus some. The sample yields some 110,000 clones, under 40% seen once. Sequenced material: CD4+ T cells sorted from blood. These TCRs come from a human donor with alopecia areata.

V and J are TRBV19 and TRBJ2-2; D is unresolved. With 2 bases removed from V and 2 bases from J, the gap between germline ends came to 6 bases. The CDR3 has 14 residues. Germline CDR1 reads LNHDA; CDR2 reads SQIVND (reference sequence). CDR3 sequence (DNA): TGTGCCAGTAGTATATCAGCCAACACCGGGGAGCTGTTTTTT. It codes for CASSISANTGELFF.

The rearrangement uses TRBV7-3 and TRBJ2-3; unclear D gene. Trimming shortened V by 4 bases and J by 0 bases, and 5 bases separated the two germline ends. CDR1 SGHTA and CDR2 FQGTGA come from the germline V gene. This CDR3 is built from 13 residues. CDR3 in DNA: TGTGCCAGCAGCTCCTTTAGCACAGATACGCAGTATTTT. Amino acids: CASSSFSTDTQYF. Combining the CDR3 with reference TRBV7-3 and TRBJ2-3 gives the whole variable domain GAGVSQTPSNKVTEKGKYVELRCDPISGHTALYWYRQSLGQGPEFLIYFQGTGAADDSGLPNDRFFAVRPEGSVSTLKIQRTERGDSAVYLCASSSFSTDTQYFGPGTRLTVL.

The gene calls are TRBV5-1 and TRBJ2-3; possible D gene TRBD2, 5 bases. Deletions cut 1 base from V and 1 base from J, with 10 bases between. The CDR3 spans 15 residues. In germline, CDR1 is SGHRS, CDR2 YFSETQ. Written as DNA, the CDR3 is TGCGCCAGCAGCTTGCAGGAGGCCCGCACAGATACGCAGTATTTT. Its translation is CASSLQEARTDTQYF.

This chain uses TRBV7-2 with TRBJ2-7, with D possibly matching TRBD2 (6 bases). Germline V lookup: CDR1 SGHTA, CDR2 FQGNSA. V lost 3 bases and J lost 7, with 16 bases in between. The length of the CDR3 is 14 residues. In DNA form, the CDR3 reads TGTGCCAGCAGCTTTGGGGACTCCTACGGAGAGCAGTACTTC. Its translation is CASSFGDSYGEQYF.

CDR3 region: CASSLGGSNYGYTF. As DNA, the CDR3 is TGTGCCAGCAGCTTGGGCGGGTCTAACTATGGCTACACCTTC. V is TRBV7-2 and J is TRBJ1-2, with unresolved D. V was trimmed by 3 bases and J by 0 bases, leaving 8 bases between them. This CDR3 has 14 amino acids. Germline CDR1 reads SGHTA; CDR2 reads FQGNSA.

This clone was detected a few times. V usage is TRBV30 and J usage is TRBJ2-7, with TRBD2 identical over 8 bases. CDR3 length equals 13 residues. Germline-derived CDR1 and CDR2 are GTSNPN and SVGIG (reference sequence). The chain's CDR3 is CALEVAGIYEQYF. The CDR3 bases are TGTGCATTGGAGGTAGCGGGAATTTACGAGCAGTACTTC.

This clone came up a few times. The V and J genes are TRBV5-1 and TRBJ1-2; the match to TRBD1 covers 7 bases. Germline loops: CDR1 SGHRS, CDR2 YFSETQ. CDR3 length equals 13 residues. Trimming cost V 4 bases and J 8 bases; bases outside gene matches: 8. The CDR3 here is CASSPGQSGGYTF. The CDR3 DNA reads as TGCGCCAGCAGCCCGGGACAGTCAGGAGGCTACACCTTC.

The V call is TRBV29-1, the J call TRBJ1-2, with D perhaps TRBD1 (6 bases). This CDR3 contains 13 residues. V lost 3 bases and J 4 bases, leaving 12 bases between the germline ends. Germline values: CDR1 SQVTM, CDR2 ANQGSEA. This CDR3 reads CSVDPGHSYGYTF. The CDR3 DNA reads TGCAGCGTTGATCCGGGACATTCCTATGGCTACACCTTC.

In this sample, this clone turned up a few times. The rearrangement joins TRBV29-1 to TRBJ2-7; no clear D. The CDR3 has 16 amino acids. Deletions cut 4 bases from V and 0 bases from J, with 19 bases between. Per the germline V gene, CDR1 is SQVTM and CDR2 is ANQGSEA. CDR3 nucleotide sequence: TGCAGCGTTGTCCCCACGAGCAGGTTCAGCTCCTACGAGCAGTACTTC. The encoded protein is CSVVPTSRFSSYEQYF.

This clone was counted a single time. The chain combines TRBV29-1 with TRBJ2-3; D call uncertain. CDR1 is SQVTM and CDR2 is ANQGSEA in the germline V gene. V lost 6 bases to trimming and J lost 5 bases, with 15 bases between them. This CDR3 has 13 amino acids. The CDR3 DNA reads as TGCAGCGTGGACCTTAACTGGGGAGATACGCAGTATTTT. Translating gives CSVDLNWGDTQYF.

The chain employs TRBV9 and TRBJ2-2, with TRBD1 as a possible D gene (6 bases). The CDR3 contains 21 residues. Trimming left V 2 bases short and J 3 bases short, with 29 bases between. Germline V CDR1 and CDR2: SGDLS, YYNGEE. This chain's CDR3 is CASSVEHGYYGDTSDTGELFF. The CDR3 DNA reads TGTGCCAGCAGCGTTGAGCATGGCTACTACGGGGACACCTCTGACACCGGGGAGCTGTTTTTT.

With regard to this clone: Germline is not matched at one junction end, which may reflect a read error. The CDR3 DNA sequence: TGCAGCGTTACCGGGACAGAGAACGCCGGGGAGCTGTTTTTT. Translated: CSVTGTENAGELFF. The V gene is TRBV29-1, the J gene TRBJ2-2; 7 nucleotides align to TRBD1. CDR1 and CDR2 (germline): SQVTM, ANQGSEA. The CDR3 covers 14 residues.

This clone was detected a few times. This CDR3 is CSAGRNQPQHF. CDR3 DNA: TGCAGTGCTGGACGGAATCAGCCCCAGCATTTT. The rearrangement joins TRBV20-1 to TRBJ1-5, with unresolved D. The CDR3 totals 11 residues. CDR1 is DFQATT, CDR2 SNEGSKA, per germline (reference sequence). V was cut by 5 bases and J by 4 bases, with 6 bases left in between.

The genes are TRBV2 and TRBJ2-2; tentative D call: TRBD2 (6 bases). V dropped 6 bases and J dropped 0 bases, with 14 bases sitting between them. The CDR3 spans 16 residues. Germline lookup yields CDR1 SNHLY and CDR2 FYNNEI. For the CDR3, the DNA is TGTGCCAGCAGGGATCCGGGACTTACGAACACCGGGGAGCTGTTTTTT. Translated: CASRDPGLTNTGELFF.

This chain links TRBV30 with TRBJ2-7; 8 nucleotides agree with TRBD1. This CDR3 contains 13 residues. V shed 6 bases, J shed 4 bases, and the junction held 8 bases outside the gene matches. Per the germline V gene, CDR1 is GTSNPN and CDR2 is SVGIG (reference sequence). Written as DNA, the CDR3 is TGTGCCTGTTTAGGACAGGGTTTTTACGAGCAGTACTTC. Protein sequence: CACLGQGFYEQYF.

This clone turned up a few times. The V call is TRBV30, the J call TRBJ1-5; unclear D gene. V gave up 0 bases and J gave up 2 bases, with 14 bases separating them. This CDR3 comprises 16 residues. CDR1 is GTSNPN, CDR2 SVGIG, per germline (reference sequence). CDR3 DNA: TGTGCCTGGAGTGTACGGTTTCAAGACGGCAATCAGCCCCAGCATTTT. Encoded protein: CAWSVRFQDGNQPQHF. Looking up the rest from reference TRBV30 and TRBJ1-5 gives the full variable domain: SQTIHQWPATLVQPVGSPLSLECTVEGTSNPNLYWYRQAAGRGLQLLFYSVGIGQISSEVPQNLSASRPQDRQFILSSKKLLLSDSGFYLCAWSVRFQDGNQPQHFGDGTRLSIL.

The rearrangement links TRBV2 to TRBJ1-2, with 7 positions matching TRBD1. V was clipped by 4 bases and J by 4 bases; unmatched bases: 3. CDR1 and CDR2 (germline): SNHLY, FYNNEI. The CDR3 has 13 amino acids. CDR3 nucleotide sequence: TGTGCCAGCAGTGCCTCAGGGGGCTATGGCTACACCTTC. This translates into CASSASGGYGYTF.

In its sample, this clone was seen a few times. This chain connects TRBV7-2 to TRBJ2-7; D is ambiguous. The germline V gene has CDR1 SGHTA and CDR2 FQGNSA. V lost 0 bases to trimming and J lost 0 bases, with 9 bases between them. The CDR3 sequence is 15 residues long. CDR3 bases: TGTGCCAGCAGCTTAGCGGAAGGTAGCTCCTACGAGCAGTACTTC. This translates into CASSLAEGSSYEQYF.

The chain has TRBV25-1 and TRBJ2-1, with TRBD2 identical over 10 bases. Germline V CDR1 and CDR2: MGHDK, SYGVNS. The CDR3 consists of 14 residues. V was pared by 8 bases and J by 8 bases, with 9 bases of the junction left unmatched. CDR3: CASVKGLAGDEQFF. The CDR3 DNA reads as TGTGCCAGCGTAAAAGGGCTAGCGGGAGATGAGCAGTTCTTC.

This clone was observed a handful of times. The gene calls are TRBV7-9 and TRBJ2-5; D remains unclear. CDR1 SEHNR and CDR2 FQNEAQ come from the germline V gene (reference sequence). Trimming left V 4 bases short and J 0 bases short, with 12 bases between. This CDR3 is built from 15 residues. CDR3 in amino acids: CASSSGRSYQETQYF. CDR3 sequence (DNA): TGTGCCAGCAGCTCCGGCAGGTCGTACCAAGAGACCCAGTACTTC.

CDR3 nucleotide sequence: TGCGCCAGCAGCCTTTGGGGACTCCTAGGAAATGAGCAGTTCTTC. Its protein product is CASSLWGLLGNEQFF. The V and J genes are TRBV4-3 and TRBJ2-1, with D perhaps matching TRBD2 (6 bases). From germline, CDR1 is LGHNA and CDR2 YSLEER. The CDR3 runs 15 residues. With 4 bases removed from V and 7 bases from J, the gap between germline ends came to 17 bases.

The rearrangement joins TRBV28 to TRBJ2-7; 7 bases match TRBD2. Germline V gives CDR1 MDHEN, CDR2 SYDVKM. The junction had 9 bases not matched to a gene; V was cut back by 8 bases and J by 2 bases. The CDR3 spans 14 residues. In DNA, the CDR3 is TGTGCCAGCCATACAGGCCTAGCGGCCTACGAGCAGTACTTC. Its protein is CASHTGLAAYEQYF.

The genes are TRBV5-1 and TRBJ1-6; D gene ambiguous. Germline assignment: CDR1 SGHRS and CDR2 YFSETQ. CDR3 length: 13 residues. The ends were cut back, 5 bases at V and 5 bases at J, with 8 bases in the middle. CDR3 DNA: TGCGCCAGCAGAGGCCCTGATAATTCACCCCTCCACTTT. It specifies CASRGPDNSPLHF.

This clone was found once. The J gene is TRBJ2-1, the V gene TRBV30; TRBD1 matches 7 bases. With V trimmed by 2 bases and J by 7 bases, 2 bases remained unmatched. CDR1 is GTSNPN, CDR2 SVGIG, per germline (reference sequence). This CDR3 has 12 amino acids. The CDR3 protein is CAWSLQGNEQFF. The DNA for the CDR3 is TGTGCCTGGAGTCTACAGGGGAATGAGCAGTTCTTC.